One and the same sample provided the 10 T cell receptor beta chains below, sequenced in a study of T cell responses to AZD1222 COVID-19 vaccine. This table comes from immunoSEQ multiplex PCR, and its TCRdb copy is limited to in-frame clones, with some not included. The sample consists of some 160,000 clones, approximately 90% of them appearing once. Sequenced here: peripheral blood, sampled 28 days after the second AZD1222 dose. Receptor source: an adult who received the AZD1222 COVID-19 vaccine.

DNA of the CDR3: TGCAGCGTGGCACAGGGCAGCAATCAGCCCCAGCATTTT. The encoded protein is CSVAQGSNQPQHF. The rearrangement uses TRBV29-1 and TRBJ1-5; possibly TRBD1 for D (6 bases). This CDR3 contains 13 residues. CDR1 SQVTM and CDR2 ANQGSEA come from the germline V gene. V lost 6 bases to trimming and J lost 1 base, with 10 bases between them.

The V call is TRBV3-1 (or the pseudogene TRBV3-2), the J call TRBJ2-3; D not certain. This CDR3 comprises 17 residues. In germline, CDR1 is LGHDT, CDR2 YNNKEL (reference sequence). Trimming cost V 1 base and J 1 base, with 15 bases left between them. The CDR3 DNA is TGTGCCAGCAGCCAAGGCCAAGAGTTTACCGGCACAGATACGCAGTATTTT. Its translation is CASSQGQEFTGTDTQYF.

This chain uses TRBV3-1 (or the pseudogene TRBV3-2) with TRBJ2-7, with TRBD1 matching over 10 bases. The germline V gene encodes CDR1 LGHDT and CDR2 YNNKEL (reference sequence). This CDR3 contains 12 residues. V trimming: 7 bases; J trimming: 4 bases; junction bases outside the gene matches: 1. In DNA, the CDR3 is TGTGCCAGCATGGACAGGGGGTACGAGCAGTACTTC. It codes for CASMDRGYEQYF.

This clone was counted between two and nine times. V is TRBV7-6 and J is TRBJ2-1, with D unclear. The V gene lost 5 bases and the J gene lost 9 bases, with 20 bases spanning the gap. The CDR3 is made up of 15 amino acids. The germline CDR1 and CDR2 sequences are SGHVS and FNYEAQ. The CDR3 DNA follows: TGTGCCAGCAGCCATCCCCGGTTGAGAACGGGTGAGCAGTTCTTC. It is translated as CASSHPRLRTGEQFF.

This rearrangement joins TRBV5-1 to TRBJ2-3; 9 nucleotides line up with TRBD2. The CDR3 loop spans 15 amino acids. V trimming: 3 bases; J trimming: 7 bases; junction bases outside the gene matches: 9. CDR1 and CDR2 from the germline V gene are SGHRS and YFSETQ. The CDR3 bases are TGCGCCAGCAGCTCCAGCGGGGGGTTAGGGTATACGCAGTATTTT. Translating it yields CASSSSGGLGYTQYF.

This chain uses TRBV28 with TRBJ2-3, with D maybe TRBD2 (5 bases). V shed 6 bases and J shed 2 bases, with 15 bases lying between them. The CDR3 has 15 residues. Looked up from germline, CDR1 is MDHEN and CDR2 is SYDVKM. In nucleotides, the CDR3 is TGTGCCAGCAGCACAGAGGGCTACAACACAGATACGCAGTATTTT. As protein: CASSTEGYNTDTQYF.

The V and J genes are TRBV19 and TRBJ1-2, with a weak D call TRBD1 (5 bases). Germline V lookup: CDR1 LNHDA, CDR2 SQIVND (reference sequence). The CDR3 consists of 12 residues. The germline V and J ends were trimmed by 5 bases and 7 bases, with 11 bases remaining between them. CDR3 nucleotides: TGTGCCAGTAGTCGAGGGGCGGGTGGCTACACCTTC. Encoded protein: CASSRGAGGYTF.

The V and J genes are TRBV19 and TRBJ2-3, with 7 bases identical to TRBD2. CDR3 length equals 16 residues. Germline loops: CDR1 LNHDA, CDR2 SQIVND (reference sequence). Trimming removed 10 bases from V and 3 bases from J; junction bases left unmatched: 16. Here the CDR3 reads CATSGWGVLGTDTQYF. The CDR3 region has the DNA TGTGCCACTAGCGGATGGGGGGTGTTGGGGACAGATACGCAGTATTTT.

The gene calls are TRBV2 and TRBJ1-1; 7 bases map to TRBD1. The CDR3 sequence is 13 residues long. The V and J ends lost 11 bases and 4 bases, in that order; junction bases with no gene match: 10. Germline V gene lookup returns CDR1 SNHLY and CDR2 FYNNEI. DNA for the CDR3: TGTGCCGTTTCTACAGGGGCGGGCACTGAAGCTTTCTTT. Protein product: CAVSTGAGTEAFF.

The chain joins TRBV5-1 to TRBJ2-3; possible D gene TRBD1, 5 bases. Trimming took off 4 bases at V and 4 bases at J, with 13 bases between the two ends. Germline CDR1 is SGHRS and CDR2 is YFSETQ. The CDR3 is made up of 14 amino acids. The CDR3 DNA reads TGCGCCAGCAGCCTAAGCCGACAGCCAGATACGCAGTATTTT. Protein sequence: CASSLSRQPDTQYF.